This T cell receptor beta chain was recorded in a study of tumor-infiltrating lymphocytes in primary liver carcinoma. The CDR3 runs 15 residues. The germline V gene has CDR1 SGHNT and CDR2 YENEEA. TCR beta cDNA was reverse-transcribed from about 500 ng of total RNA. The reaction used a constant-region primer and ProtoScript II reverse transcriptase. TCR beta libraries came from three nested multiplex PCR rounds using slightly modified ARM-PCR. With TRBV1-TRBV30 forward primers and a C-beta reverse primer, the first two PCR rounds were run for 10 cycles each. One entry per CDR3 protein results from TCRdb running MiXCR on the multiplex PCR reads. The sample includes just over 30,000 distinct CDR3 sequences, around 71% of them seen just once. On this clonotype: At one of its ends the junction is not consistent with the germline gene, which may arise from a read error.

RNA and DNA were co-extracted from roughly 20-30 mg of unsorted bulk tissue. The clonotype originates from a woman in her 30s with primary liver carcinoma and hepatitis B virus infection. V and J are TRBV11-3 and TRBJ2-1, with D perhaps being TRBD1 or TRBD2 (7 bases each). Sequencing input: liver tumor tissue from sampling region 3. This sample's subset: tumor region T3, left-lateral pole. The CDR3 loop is CTCSRLAGGGYEQLF. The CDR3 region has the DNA TGTACCTGCAGCCGACTAGCAGGGGGGGGGTATGAGCAGTTATTC.